This T cell receptor (beta chain) was documented in a study of CD8 T cells in Susac syndrome. The CDR3 totals 17 residues. Trimming took 2 bases from V and 4 from J, leaving 20 bases between them. Germline-derived CDR1 and CDR2 are LNHNV and YYDKDF (reference sequence). Controls were age- and sex-matched healthy donors. FACS was used to enrich TEMRA cells, whereas the CD8+ and CD4+ T cells were obtained by negative isolation. Whole-study findings and limits: The relatively small number of individuals in the TCR sequencing and HLA analysis was acknowledged by the study.

An amount of RNA that ranged from about 0.45 to 1 ug was reverse transcribed with random hexamers. The CDR3 of TCR beta was amplified by immunoSEQ multiplex PCR across 54 Vbeta and 13 Jbeta. Each CDR3 protein gets one entry after TCRdb re-called the immunoSEQ multiplex PCR reads with MiXCR. The sample lists 110,000 to 150,000 distinct CDR3 sequences, 85% to 95% occurring once. Notes on this clonotype: Its antigen is unidentified.

V and J are TRBV15 and TRBJ2-5, with D unclear. The sample was CD8+ T cells from PBMCs. This clonotype was obtained from a human donor in good health. The CDR3 DNA reads as TGTGCCACCAGCAGACTTAGGGTAGACCCTTTCACAGAGACCCAGTACTTC. Its translation: CATSRLRVDPFTETQYF.